The 5 T cell receptor beta chains listed next were all sequenced from one sample in a study of control samples from healthy donors and cancer patients. Using immunoSEQ multiplex PCR, the repertoire was profiled, and TCRdb retains in-frame clones only, with some absent. Of 170,000 or so clones listed, approximately 92% are singletons. Sequenced: blood. The receptors shown here come from a man aged 18 to 30 in good health.

The rearrangement joins TRBV9 to TRBJ1-2; maybe TRBD1 (6 bases). Trimming cost V 4 bases and J 3 bases, with 19 bases left between them. This CDR3 has 16 amino acids. The germline V gene encodes CDR1 SGDLS and CDR2 YYNGEE. This CDR3 is CASSTHGRGADYGYTF. The CDR3 DNA sequence: TGTGCCAGCAGCACTCACGGACGGGGGGCGGACTATGGCTACACCTTC. Together with reference TRBV9 and TRBJ1-2, the CDR3 gives the full variable domain: DSGVTQTPKHLITATGQRVTLRCSPRSGDLSVYWYQQSLDQGLQFLIQYYNGEERAKGNILERFSAQQFPDLHSELNLSSLELGDSALYFCASSTHGRGADYGYTFGSGTRLTVV.

The J gene is TRBJ1-1, the V gene TRBV3-1 (or the pseudogene TRBV3-2); D is unclear. The CDR3 length is 14 residues. V was clipped by 4 bases and J by 6 bases, with 15 bases between them. From germline, CDR1 is LGHDT and CDR2 YNNKEL (reference sequence). CDR3 residues: CASSPRGTASEAFF. CDR3 sequence (DNA): TGTGCCAGCAGCCCCCGAGGAACCGCCTCTGAAGCTTTCTTT.

V usage is TRBV19 and J usage is TRBJ2-3; 11 nucleotides align to TRBD1. This CDR3 spans 16 amino acids. V gave up 0 bases and J gave up 6 bases; unmatched junction bases: 5. CDR1 is LNHDA, CDR2 SQIVND, per germline (reference sequence). The CDR3 loop reads CASSIEGQGAVDTQYF. In DNA form, the CDR3 reads TGTGCCAGTAGTATAGAAGGACAGGGGGCGGTCGATACGCAGTATTTT. Variable domain in full (rest from reference TRBV19 and TRBJ2-3): DGGITQSPKYLFRKEGQNVTLSCEQNLNHDAMYWYRQDPGQGLRLIYYSQIVNDFQKGDIAEGYSVSREKKESFPLTVTSAQKNPTAFYLCASSIEGQGAVDTQYFGPGTRLTVL.

V gene TRBV7-9 combines with J gene TRBJ2-2; D is ambiguous. Trimming stripped 4 bases from V and 6 bases from J, with 6 bases between. Germline V lookup: CDR1 SEHNR, CDR2 FQNEAQ (reference sequence). The CDR3 extends over 12 amino acids. The CDR3 here is CASSYRPGELFF. Here the CDR3 DNA reads TGTGCCAGCAGCTACCGCCCCGGGGAGCTGTTTTTT.

The chain employs TRBV12-3 or TRBV12-4 and TRBJ1-6; D is unresolved. The CDR3 has 11 residues. Trimming shortened V by 3 bases and J by 15 bases, and 9 bases separated the two germline ends. The CDR3 protein is CASSLAESLHF. For the CDR3, the DNA is TGTGCCAGCAGTTTGGCAGAGAGCCTCCACTTT.